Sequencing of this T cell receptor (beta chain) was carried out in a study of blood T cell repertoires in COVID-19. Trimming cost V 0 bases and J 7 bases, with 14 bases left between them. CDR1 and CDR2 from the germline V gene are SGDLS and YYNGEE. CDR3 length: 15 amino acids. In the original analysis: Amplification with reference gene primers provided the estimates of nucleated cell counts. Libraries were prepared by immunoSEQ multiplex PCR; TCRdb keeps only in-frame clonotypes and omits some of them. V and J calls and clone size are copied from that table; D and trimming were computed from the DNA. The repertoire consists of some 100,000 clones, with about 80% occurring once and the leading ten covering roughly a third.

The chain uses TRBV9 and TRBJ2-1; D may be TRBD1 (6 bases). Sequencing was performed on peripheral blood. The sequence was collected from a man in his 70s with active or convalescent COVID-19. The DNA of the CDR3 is TGTGCCAGCAGCGTAGTGGGGGCGGTGGGAAATGAGCAGTTCTTC. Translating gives CASSVVGAVGNEQFF.